Listed below are T cell receptor beta chains from one sample, sequenced in a study of vaccination and CD4 T cells after COVID-19. TCRdb called the PCR reads again in MiXCR, with one record for every CDR3 protein. The repertoire holds 20,000 to 25,000 distinct CDR3 sequences, 40% to 50% seen once, with about 18% in the top ten. Antigen specificity for these receptors is unknown. The sequencing used CD4+ T cells from blood, cultured in vitro, collected before SARS-CoV-2 vaccination. The source is a human donor who received a COVID-19 vaccine. The conserved cysteine and the conserved F or W are not part of the CDR3 here. The order of the fields is J gene, clone size, V gene, D gene, CDR3 protein. The D gene is left open where the match is weak. Only some rows state a clone size, as once, few, many or a class for expanded clones.

j_call: TRBJ1-5; clone_size: few; v_call: TRBV7-9; d_call: -; cdr3_aa: ASSQGHGFMGENQPQH
j_call: TRBJ1-2; clone_size: -; v_call: TRBV10-2; d_call: TRBD1; cdr3_aa: ASSDTGGQGASYGYT
j_call: TRBJ1-5; clone_size: -; v_call: TRBV19; d_call: TRBD1; cdr3_aa: ASSISGWTGGTNQPQH
j_call: TRBJ1-2; clone_size: few; v_call: TRBV24-1; d_call: -; cdr3_aa: ATSDPGRKNGYT
j_call: TRBJ1-5; clone_size: -; v_call: TRBV28; d_call: TRBD1; cdr3_aa: ASSTFWTGQDNQPQH
j_call: TRBJ2-5; clone_size: -; v_call: TRBV30; d_call: -; cdr3_aa: AWSVQQGVKTQY
j_call: TRBJ2-7; clone_size: -; v_call: TRBV5-1; d_call: -; cdr3_aa: ASSGGYEQY
j_call: TRBJ2-5; clone_size: -; v_call: TRBV6-2/TRBV6-3; d_call: TRBD2; cdr3_aa: ASSQTSGGETQY
j_call: TRBJ2-6; clone_size: -; v_call: TRBV6-5; d_call: -; cdr3_aa: ASSLGASGANVLT
j_call: TRBJ1-6; clone_size: few; v_call: TRBV25-1; d_call: -; cdr3_aa: ASSEYGLNSPLH
j_call: TRBJ1-1; clone_size: -; v_call: TRBV12-3/TRBV12-4; d_call: -; cdr3_aa: ASSLVRGGNTEAF
j_call: TRBJ1-2; clone_size: few; v_call: TRBV29-1; d_call: -; cdr3_aa: SVFSSQGYT
j_call: TRBJ2-2; clone_size: medium-sized; v_call: TRBV25-1; d_call: -; cdr3_aa: ASSVTPNTGELF
j_call: TRBJ1-5; clone_size: -; v_call: TRBV6-1; d_call: -; cdr3_aa: ASTDVGTSGQPQH
j_call: TRBJ1-5; clone_size: few; v_call: TRBV6-4; d_call: TRBD1; cdr3_aa: ASSDRDRVFNQPQH
j_call: TRBJ1-5; clone_size: -; v_call: TRBV4-1; d_call: -; cdr3_aa: ASSQVDMGWTGNQPQH
j_call: TRBJ2-2; clone_size: -; v_call: TRBV7-6; d_call: TRBD1; cdr3_aa: ASSTYRGRGGELF
j_call: TRBJ1-5; clone_size: -; v_call: TRBV12-3/TRBV12-4; d_call: -; cdr3_aa: ASRPRSNQPQH
j_call: TRBJ1-5; clone_size: -; v_call: TRBV4-2; d_call: TRBD1; cdr3_aa: ASSQEDRDNNQPQH
j_call: TRBJ1-1; clone_size: few; v_call: TRBV20-1; d_call: TRBD1; cdr3_aa: SAATGGVHSDTEAF
j_call: TRBJ1-5; clone_size: few; v_call: TRBV20-1; d_call: TRBD1; cdr3_aa: SASPGQGDQPQH